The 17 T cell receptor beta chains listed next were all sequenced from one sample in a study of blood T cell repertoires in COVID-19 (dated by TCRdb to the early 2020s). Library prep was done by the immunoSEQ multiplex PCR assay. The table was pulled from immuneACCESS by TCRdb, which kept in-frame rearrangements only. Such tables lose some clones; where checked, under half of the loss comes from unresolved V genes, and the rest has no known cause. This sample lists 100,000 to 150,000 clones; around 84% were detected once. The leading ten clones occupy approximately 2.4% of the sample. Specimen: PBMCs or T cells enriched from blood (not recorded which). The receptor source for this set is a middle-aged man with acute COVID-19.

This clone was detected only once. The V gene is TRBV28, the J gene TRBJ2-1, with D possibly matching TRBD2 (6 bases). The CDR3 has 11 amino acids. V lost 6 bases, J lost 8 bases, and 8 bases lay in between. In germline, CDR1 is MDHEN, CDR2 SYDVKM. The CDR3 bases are TGTGCCAGCAGGGGGGGAGATGAGCAGTTCTTC. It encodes CASRGGDEQFF.

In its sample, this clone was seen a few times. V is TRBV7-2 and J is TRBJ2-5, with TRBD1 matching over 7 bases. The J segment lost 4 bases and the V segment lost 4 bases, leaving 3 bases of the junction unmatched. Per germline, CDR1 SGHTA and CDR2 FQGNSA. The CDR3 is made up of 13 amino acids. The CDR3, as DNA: TGTGCCAGCAGCTCGAGGGGGCCAGAGACCCAGTACTTC. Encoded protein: CASSSRGPETQYF.

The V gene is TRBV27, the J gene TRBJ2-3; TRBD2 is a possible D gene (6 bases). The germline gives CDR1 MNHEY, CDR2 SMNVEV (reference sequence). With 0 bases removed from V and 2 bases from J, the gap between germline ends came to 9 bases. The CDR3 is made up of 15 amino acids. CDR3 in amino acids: CASSLSGGHTDTQYF. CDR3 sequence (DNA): TGTGCCAGCAGTTTATCGGGAGGCCACACAGATACGCAGTATTTT.

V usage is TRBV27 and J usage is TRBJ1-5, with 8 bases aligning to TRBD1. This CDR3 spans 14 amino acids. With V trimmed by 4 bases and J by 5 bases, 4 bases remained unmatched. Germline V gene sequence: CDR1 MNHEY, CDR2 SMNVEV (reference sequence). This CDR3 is CASSWTGPDQPQHF. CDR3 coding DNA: TGTGCCAGCAGTTGGACAGGGCCGGATCAGCCCCAGCATTTT.

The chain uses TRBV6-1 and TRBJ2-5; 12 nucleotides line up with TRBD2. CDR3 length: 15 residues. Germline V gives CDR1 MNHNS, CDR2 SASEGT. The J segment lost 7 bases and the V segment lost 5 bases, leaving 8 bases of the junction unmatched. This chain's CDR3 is CASSSLAGGLATQYF. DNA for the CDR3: TGTGCCAGCAGTTCCCTAGCGGGGGGGCTAGCGACCCAGTACTTC.

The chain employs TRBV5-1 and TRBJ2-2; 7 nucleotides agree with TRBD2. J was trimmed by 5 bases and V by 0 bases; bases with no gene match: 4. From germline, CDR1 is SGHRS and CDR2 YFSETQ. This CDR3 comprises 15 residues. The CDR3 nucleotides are TGCGCCAGCAGCTTGGTGCGGGAGACAACCGGGGAGCTGTTTTTT. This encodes CASSLVRETTGELFF.

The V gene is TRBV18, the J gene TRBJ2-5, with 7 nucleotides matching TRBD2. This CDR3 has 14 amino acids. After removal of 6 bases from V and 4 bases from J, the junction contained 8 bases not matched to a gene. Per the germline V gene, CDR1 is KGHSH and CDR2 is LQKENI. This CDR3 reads CASSQSGTGETQYF. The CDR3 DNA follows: TGTGCCAGCTCGCAAAGCGGGACCGGAGAGACCCAGTACTTC.

The CDR3 DNA reads TGTGCCAGCAGTTTACTAGCCCCATCCACTGAAGCTTTCTTT. Protein: CASSLLAPSTEAFF. The V call is TRBV27, the J call TRBJ1-1; D uncertain. Germline assignment: CDR1 MNHEY and CDR2 SMNVEV (reference sequence). V was shortened by 2 bases and J by 4 bases, with 11 bases between the two germline ends. This CDR3 spans 14 amino acids.

The CDR3 nucleotides read TGTGCCAGCAGCCCAGGCCACAACATGGGTCAGCCCCAGCATTTT. Translating gives CASSPGHNMGQPQHF. The chain joins TRBV6-5 to TRBJ1-5, with D hard to call. The germline V gene has CDR1 MNHEY and CDR2 SVGAGI. The CDR3 extends over 15 amino acids. V was trimmed by 6 bases and J by 6 bases, leaving 18 bases between them.

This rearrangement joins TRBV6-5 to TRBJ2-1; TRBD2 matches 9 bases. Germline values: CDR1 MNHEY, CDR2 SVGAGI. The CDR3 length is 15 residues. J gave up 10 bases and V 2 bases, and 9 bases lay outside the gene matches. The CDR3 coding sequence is TGTGCCAGCAGTTACCAGGGCGGGGGGGCCAAGGAGCAGTTCTTC. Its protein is CASSYQGGGAKEQFF.

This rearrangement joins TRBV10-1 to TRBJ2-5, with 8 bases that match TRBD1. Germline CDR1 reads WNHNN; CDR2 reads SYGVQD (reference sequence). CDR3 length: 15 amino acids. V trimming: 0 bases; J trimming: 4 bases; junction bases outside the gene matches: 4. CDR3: CASSESSQGGETQYF. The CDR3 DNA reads TGCGCCAGCAGTGAGTCCTCACAGGGGGGAGAGACCCAGTACTTC.

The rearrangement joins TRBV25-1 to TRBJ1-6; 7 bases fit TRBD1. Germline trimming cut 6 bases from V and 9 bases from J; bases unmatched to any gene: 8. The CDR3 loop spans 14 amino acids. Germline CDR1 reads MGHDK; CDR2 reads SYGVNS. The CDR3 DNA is TGTGCCAGCAGCGCCAGGGGGTGGGGTTCACCCCTCCACTTT. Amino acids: CASSARGWGSPLHF. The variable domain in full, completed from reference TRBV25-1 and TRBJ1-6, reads EADIYQTPRYLVIGTGKKITLECSQTMGHDKMYWYQQDPGMELHLIHYSYGVNSTEKGDLSSESTVSRIRTEHFPLTLESARPSHTSQYLCASSARGWGSPLHFGNGTRLTVT.

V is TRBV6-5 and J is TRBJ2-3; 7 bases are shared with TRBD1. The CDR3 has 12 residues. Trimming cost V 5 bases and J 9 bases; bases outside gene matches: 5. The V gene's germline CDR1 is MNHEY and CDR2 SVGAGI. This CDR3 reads CASSRDRRTQYF. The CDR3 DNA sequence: TGTGCCAGCAGTCGGGACAGAAGAACGCAGTATTTT.

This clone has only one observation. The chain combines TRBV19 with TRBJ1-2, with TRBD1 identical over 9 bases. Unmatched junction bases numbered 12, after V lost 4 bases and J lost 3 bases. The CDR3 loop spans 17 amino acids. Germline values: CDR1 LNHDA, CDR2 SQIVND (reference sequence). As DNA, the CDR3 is TGTGCCAGTAGTACCAGGACAGGGGCCTTCGGGGACTATGGCTACACCTTC. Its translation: CASSTRTGAFGDYGYTF. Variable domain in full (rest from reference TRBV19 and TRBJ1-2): DGGITQSPKYLFRKEGQNVTLSCEQNLNHDAMYWYRQDPGQGLRLIYYSQIVNDFQKGDIAEGYSVSREKKESFPLTVTSAQKNPTAFYLCASSTRTGAFGDYGYTFGSGTRLTVV.

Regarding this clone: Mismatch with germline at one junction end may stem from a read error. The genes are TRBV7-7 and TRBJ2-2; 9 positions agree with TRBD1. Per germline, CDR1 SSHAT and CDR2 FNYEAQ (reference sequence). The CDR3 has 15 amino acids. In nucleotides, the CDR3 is TGTGCTAGCAGCCCCGGGACAGGGCACACCGGGGAGCTGTTTTTT. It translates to CASSPGTGHTGELFF.

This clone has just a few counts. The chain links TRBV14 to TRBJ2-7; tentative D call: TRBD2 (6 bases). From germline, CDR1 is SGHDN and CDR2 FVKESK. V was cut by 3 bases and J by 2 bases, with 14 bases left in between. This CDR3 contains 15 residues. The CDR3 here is CASSQVGGLAYEQYF. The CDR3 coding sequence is TGTGCCAGCAGCCAGGTGGGGGGTCTCGCCTACGAGCAGTACTTC.

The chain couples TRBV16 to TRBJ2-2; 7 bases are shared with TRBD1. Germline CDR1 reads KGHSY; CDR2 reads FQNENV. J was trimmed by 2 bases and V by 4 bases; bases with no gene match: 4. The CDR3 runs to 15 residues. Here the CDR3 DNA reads TGTGCCAGCAGCCTAGACAGGGCAAACACCGGGGAGCTGTTTTTT. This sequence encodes CASSLDRANTGELFF.